This T cell receptor beta chain was recovered during a study of blood T cells in healthy people across ages. Regarding the study as a whole: Investigators treated diversity estimates from one million T cells as underestimates.

This clonotype was detected a few times. Its target is unknown. A sample-barcoded 5' primer and a J-beta primer mix were used in a second PCR of roughly 6 to 11 cycles. The template-switch adaptor, which had 12 random nucleotides, put a tag on each cDNA molecule. TCRdb independently ran MiXCR on the 5' RACE reads; one entry per CDR3 protein. Of 850,000 to 950,000 distinct CDR3 sequences in the sample, 25% to 30% were seen once. The CDR3 contains 18 residues. Per the germline V gene, CDR1 is SEHNR and CDR2 is FQNEAQ (reference sequence). V lost 5 bases and J lost 2; bases outside the gene matches: 12. The rearrangement links TRBV7-9 to TRBJ2-3, with 11 bases aligning to TRBD2. The sample was blood. This sequence was found in a woman aged 80 or over in good health. In nucleotides, the CDR3 is TGTGCCAGCAGCGGAAGATCTTTAGCGGGGGGGATCACAGATACGCAGTATTTT. Amino acid sequence: CASSGRSLAGGITDTQYF.